This T cell receptor beta chain was identified during a study of blood T cell repertoires in COVID-19. Across the whole study: COVID-19 samples collected from the United States, Italy and Spain covered acute and convalescent phases. The cDNA or gDNA used as material had been derived from T cells, B-cell-depleted T cells, or PBMCs.

Deletions cut 4 bases from V and 5 bases from J, with 15 bases between. Germline lookup yields CDR1 MNHNY and CDR2 SVGAGI (reference sequence). The CDR3 extends over 14 amino acids. Seattle participants joined during active infection and were tracked over time. Per the original methods: Estimation of nucleated cell counts relied on the amplification of reference gene primers. Method: immunoSEQ multiplex PCR; TCRdb's copy keeps in-frame clones and lacks some. That table is the source of V, J and clone size, and D and trimming were worked out from the DNA. The table records 150,000 to 200,000 clones, around 75% of them present only once.

The sequence was collected from a woman aged 40 to 50 with COVID-19, enrolled during active disease. The V gene is TRBV6-6, the J gene TRBJ2-7, with D possibly TRBD1 on 6 matching bases. The material sequenced was peripheral blood. The CDR3 coding sequence is TGTGCCAGCAGTTGGCGACCACAGGGCCACGAGCAGTACTTC. It translates to CASSWRPQGHEQYF.